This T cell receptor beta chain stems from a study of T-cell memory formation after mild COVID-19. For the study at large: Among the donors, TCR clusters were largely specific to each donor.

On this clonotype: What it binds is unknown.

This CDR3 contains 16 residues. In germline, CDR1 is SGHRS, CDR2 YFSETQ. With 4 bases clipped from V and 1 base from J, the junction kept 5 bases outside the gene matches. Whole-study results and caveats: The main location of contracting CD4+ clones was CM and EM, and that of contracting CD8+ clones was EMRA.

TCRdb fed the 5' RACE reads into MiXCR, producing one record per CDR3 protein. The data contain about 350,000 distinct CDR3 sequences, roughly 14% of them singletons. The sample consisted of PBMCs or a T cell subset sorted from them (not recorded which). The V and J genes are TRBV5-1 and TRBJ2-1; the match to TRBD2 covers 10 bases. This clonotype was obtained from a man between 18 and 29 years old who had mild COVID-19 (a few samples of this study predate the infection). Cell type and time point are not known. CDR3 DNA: TGCGCCAGCAGCCGGACTAGCGGACCGTCCTACAATGAGCAGTTCTTC. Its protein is CASSRTSGPSYNEQFF.